The sequence of this TCR beta chain was determined in a study of cytomegalovirus exposure and HLA in healthy donors. Findings and caveats of the study: Accounts indicate the classifier identified cytomegalovirus status with strong specificity and sensitivity. There were reportedly fewer N-insertions in an Asian-associated ancestry cluster than the roughly 610-donor mean, in a later analysis.

As regards this clone: What it binds is unknown.

PCR involved 60 Vbeta and 13 Jbeta primers. Assay used: immunoSEQ multiplex PCR; TCRdb lists only in-frame clones, some missing. This sample carries some 150,000 clones, 80% to 90% of them seen once, and the ten largest clones take about 0.77%. Donors were nominally healthy when sampled, though unrecorded immune exposures were likely. The V gene end was trimmed by 0 bases and the J gene end by 5 bases; junction bases not matched to a gene: 6. CDR3 length: 15 residues. CDR1 is SEHNR and CDR2 is FQNEAQ in the germline V gene (reference sequence). This receptor was obtained from a woman in her late teens or twenties in good health and CMV-seronegative. Sequenced material: PBMCs. The chain has TRBV7-9 and TRBJ2-5; 7 nucleotides align to TRBD2. The CDR3 DNA is TGTGCCAGCAGCTTAGCCGGTCCAGCGGGGGAGACCCAGTACTTC. Residues: CASSLAGPAGETQYF.